This TCR beta chain stems from a study of CD8+ T cells in alopecia areata (dated by TCRdb to the late 2010s). Regarding the study in general: Treated patients were enrolled in an open-label pilot trial of oral tofacitinib at 5 to 10 mg twice daily for moderate-to-severe alopecia areata. Tofacitinib was administered for 6 to 18 months, and 6 months of follow-up off drug were then conducted to assess delayed response and recurrence. The SALT score, which quantifies the percentage of affected scalp surface area, was used to measure disease severity in treated patients. To study T cell clonal expansion in alopecia areata, the researchers applied high-throughput TCRbeta sequencing to both the C3H/HeJ mouse model and human patients. Scalp tissue and sorted CD4+ and CD8+ peripheral blood T cells from patchy and totalis/universalis alopecia areata patients and from healthy controls were covered by human TCRbeta sequencing. Biopsies were taken from tofacitinib-treated patients at baseline and again at 4 and 24 weeks into treatment, and several of those patients also had a later scalp biopsy. Scalp clonality was compared among normal scalp (n=4), patchy alopecia areata scalp (n=8), and alopecia totalis/universalis scalp (n=8). RNA was extracted with the PAXgene miRNA kit for fixed scalp, the miRNeasy kit for PBMCs, and the RNeasy kit for mouse skin. TCRbeta CDR3 regions were amplified by immunoSEQ multiplex PCR with 35 Vbeta forward and 13 Jbeta reverse primers.

Library preparation was by the immunoSEQ multiplex PCR assay. For TCR sequencing, RNA was extracted from every sample and reverse transcribed into cDNA to serve as template. SuperScript III was used to make first-strand cDNA, primed with a 2:1 mix of oligo-dT and random hexamers. A synthetic immune receptor repertoire was used to measure amplification bias, and any remaining bias was corrected computationally. On the study's bioinformatics: Raw reads were preprocessed for error removal, and CDR3 was defined according to IMGT conventions as running from the conserved cysteine to phenylalanine. Clonality was computed by normalizing Shannon entropy by log2 of the number of productive unique TCRs and subtracting the result from 1. Whether each scalp clone was CD4 or CD8 was inferred by checking scalp TCRbeta sequences against the CD4 and CD8 repertoires from sorted blood. The immuneACCESS repertoire file appears here via TCRdb, limited to in-frame rearrangements. These files lack a portion of the clones; in checked studies, under half of the deficit traces to unresolved V genes, and the cause of the others is not known. That table gives V, J and clone size, and the DNA gave D and trimming. The sample has 130,000 to 150,000 clones on record, roughly 80% of them singletons. The biggest ten clones account for around a quarter of the sample.

What the work shows at the level of the full study, not this receptor alone: Scalp TCR repertoire analysis is complicated because resident alphabeta T cells in normal human skin are also sequenced, whereas mouse skin is dominated by gammadelta T cells. Scalp clonality and the number of expanded CD8+ clones among the top 100 scalp clones were significantly decreased by tofacitinib. Higher clonality and more expanded CD8+ clones were observed in lesional scalp than in normal scalp, particularly in alopecia totalis/universalis, a finding suggestive of antigenic drive. Shared TCR sequences between patients were less evident than in mice, which may be partly attributable to HLA diversity in the patient population. Because the treated cohort was small and had just a single nonresponder, larger studies are needed to establish links between baseline CD8+ expansion and response. Many expanded lesional clones persisted in scalp and blood during tofacitinib treatment, which may partly explain relapse after stopping treatment.

Based on the germline V gene, the CDR1 and CDR2 sequences are SGHVS and FNYEAQ. V is pared back by 1 base and J by 4 bases, with 11 bases lying between the germline termini. Counted from cysteine to phenylalanine, this CDR3 has 14 amino acids. Kept here is only the CDR3 DNA, which spans 42 bases and is read in frame from base 1. In light of the paper, this sample's time point label describes: 4 weeks on oral tofacitinib. The treatment or condition tag for this specimen amounts to: oral pan-JAK inhibitor, 5-10 mg twice daily. Peripheral blood and lesional scalp punch biopsies were obtained from patients with alopecia areata. PBMCs were separated by density centrifugation and stained for CD3, CD4 and CD8, after which CD4+ and CD8+ T cells were sorted on a FACSAria. To note about this clone: The antigen it recognizes is unknown. Base quality data are lacking; no much larger clone is found one base away.

Sequenced material: CD8+ T cells sorted from blood, taken at week 4, from a patient treated with tofacitinib. This sequence originates from a human donor with alopecia areata. The V gene is TRBV7-6 and the J gene is TRBJ2-7; TRBD1 is perhaps the D gene, given 5 matching bases. The sequence in DNA is TGTGCCAGCAGCTTAGAGGGGTTATTATACGAGCAGTACTTC. Translated, this gives CASSLEGLLYEQYF.